The 8 T cell receptor beta chains listed next were all sequenced from one sample in a study of T cell responses to AZD1222 COVID-19 vaccine. Using immunoSEQ multiplex PCR, the repertoire was profiled, and TCRdb retains in-frame clones only, with some absent. The sample holds more than 75,000 clones, 83% seen once. This specimen was peripheral blood, taken 28 days after the second AZD1222 dose. Source of these receptors: an adult who received the AZD1222 COVID-19 vaccine.

The gene calls are TRBV28 and TRBJ2-2, with TRBD2 identical over 7 bases. V lost 4 bases and J lost 4; bases outside the gene matches: 12. CDR3 length: 17 residues. Germline CDR1 reads MDHEN; CDR2 reads SYDVKM. The DNA of the CDR3 is TGTGCCAGCAGTTCTATGGGCGGGAGTCCGGGCACCGGGGAGCTGTTTTTT. This encodes CASSSMGGSPGTGELFF.

The rearrangement joins TRBV18 to TRBJ2-1, with a possible D match to TRBD2 (5 bases). Trimming pared 6 bases from V and 5 bases from J, leaving 11 bases between. CDR3 size: 13 residues. Germline V gene lookup returns CDR1 KGHSH and CDR2 LQKENI. In DNA, the CDR3 is TGTGCCAGCTCCTCTCGGGGAAACAATGAGCAGTTCTTC. Its translation is CASSSRGNNEQFF.

V usage is TRBV28 and J usage is TRBJ2-7; a weak D match, TRBD2 (5 bases). The CDR3 covers 13 residues. Germline CDR1 is MDHEN and CDR2 is SYDVKM. The V end was cut by 5 bases, the J end by 3 bases, with 11 bases between. The DNA for the CDR3 is TGTGCCAGCAGTCGAGGGTCGCACTACGAGCAGTACTTC. It is translated as CASSRGSHYEQYF.

The chain has TRBV5-1 and TRBJ1-4, with D maybe TRBD1 (6 bases). CDR3 size: 14 residues. With 2 bases removed from V and 3 bases from J, the gap between germline ends came to 8 bases. Germline CDR1 reads SGHRS; CDR2 reads YFSETQ. CDR3 nucleotide sequence: TGCGCCAGCAGCTTAGGACAGCCTAATGAAAAACTGTTTTTT. It codes for CASSLGQPNEKLFF.

The V gene is TRBV29-1, the J gene TRBJ1-2, with D possibly being TRBD1 (6 bases). The CDR3 covers 14 residues. Germline lookup yields CDR1 SQVTM and CDR2 ANQGSEA. Trimming pared 0 bases from V and 7 bases from J, leaving 15 bases between. The chain's CDR3 is CSVEDFRGRLGYTF. DNA of the CDR3: TGCAGCGTTGAAGATTTTAGGGGGAGGCTTGGCTACACCTTC.

This clone has just a few counts. The rearrangement uses TRBV12-5 and TRBJ1-3; TRBD1 might be the D (5 bases). V lost 3 bases, J lost 3 bases, and 12 bases lay in between. CDR1 and CDR2 (germline): LGHNT, FRNRAP. The length of the CDR3 is 15 residues. As DNA, the CDR3 is TGTGCTAGTGGTTTAGGGGTCTCTGGTGGAAACACCATATATTTT. This codes for CASGLGVSGGNTIYF. Combining the CDR3 with reference TRBV12-5 and TRBJ1-3 gives the whole variable domain DARVTQTPRHKVTEMGQEVTMRCQPILGHNTVFWYRQTMMQGLELLAYFRNRAPLDDSGMPKDRFSAEMPDATLATLKIQPSEPRDSAVYFCASGLGVSGGNTIYFGEGSWLTVV.

V and J are TRBV7-3 and TRBJ2-1, with 7 bases fitting TRBD2. Losses at the gene ends were 4 bases for V and 3 bases for J; bases not matched to a gene: 6. CDR3 length: 15 residues. The germline V gene encodes CDR1 SGHTA and CDR2 FQGTGA. This CDR3 reads CASSSSAGDYNEQFF. CDR3 in DNA: TGTGCCAGCAGCTCATCGGCGGGAGACTACAATGAGCAGTTCTTC.

This clone was picked up a small number of times. The chain links TRBV7-3 to TRBJ2-1; D call uncertain. CDR3 length: 13 residues. Germline V CDR1 and CDR2: SGHTA, FQGTGA. V was pared by 5 bases and J by 10 bases, with 15 bases between. Written as DNA, the CDR3 is TGTGCCAGCAGCCTCCTTATCGCAACGGAGCAGTTCTTC. This gives the protein CASSLLIATEQFF.